The 9 T cell receptor beta chains reported below all come from one sample, sequenced in a study of T cell responses to AZD1222 COVID-19 vaccine. Sequenced by immunoSEQ multiplex PCR; TCRdb stores in-frame clones only, minus some. The table shows under 150,000 clones, with about 93% occurring only once. The sample in question was peripheral blood, obtained on day 0 of AZD1222 vaccination. The receptors were gathered from an adult in good health.

The chain recombines TRBV20-1 with TRBJ2-1; D is undetermined. The CDR3 loop spans 11 amino acids. Germline CDR1 DFQATT, CDR2 SNEGSKA (reference sequence). V gave up 1 base and J gave up 5 bases, with 3 bases separating them. For the CDR3, the DNA is TGCAGTGCTAGAGGGGACAATGAGCAGTTCTTC. It encodes CSARGDNEQFF.

This clone was detected once. The chain couples TRBV7-2 to TRBJ2-3, with 7 positions matching TRBD1. The germline V gene encodes CDR1 SGHTA and CDR2 FQGNSA. There are 17 residues in the CDR3. V lost 5 bases and J lost 2; bases outside the gene matches: 13. CDR3 DNA: TGTGCCAGCAGCCTGAGGGGGCCTCAGCCCTACACAGATACGCAGTATTTT. Translated, it gives CASSLRGPQPYTDTQYF.

This clone has a handful of counts. This chain connects TRBV5-4 to TRBJ1-2, with D tentatively TRBD1 (6 bases). Germline V gene data show CDR1 as SGHNT and CDR2 as YYREEE (reference sequence). Between the trimmed V and J ends, which lost 4 bases and 4 bases, there was a span of 23 bases. The CDR3 covers 17 residues. The CDR3 coding sequence is TGTGCCAGCAGCCGGCCTTTGACAGGAAGAAGTAGCTATGGCTACACCTTC. Translation: CASSRPLTGRSSYGYTF.

The chain combines TRBV5-1 with TRBJ2-5; TRBD2 agrees at 8 bases. J was trimmed by 5 bases and V by 5 bases; bases with no gene match: 14. The CDR3 length is 16 residues. CDR1 is SGHRS and CDR2 is YFSETQ in the germline V gene. The CDR3 spells CASRPAAPVAGETQYF. CDR3 bases: TGCGCCAGCAGACCTGCTGCCCCGGTAGCGGGGGAGACCCAGTACTTC.

The chain links TRBV28 to TRBJ2-7; D gene uncertain. Trimming stripped 4 bases from V and 3 bases from J, with 7 bases between. CDR1 MDHEN and CDR2 SYDVKM come from the germline V gene. The CDR3 is made up of 12 amino acids. As DNA, the CDR3 is TGTGCCAGCAGTTCCCACAGCTACGAGCAGTACTTC. Protein product: CASSSHSYEQYF.

This clone was counted once. This chain joins TRBV25-1 and TRBJ2-3; D uncertain. The germline V gene encodes CDR1 MGHDK and CDR2 SYGVNS. This CDR3 spans 15 amino acids. With 3 bases removed from V and 0 bases from J, the gap between germline ends came to 10 bases. The DNA of the CDR3 is TGTGCCAGCAGTGATTTGACTGTTAGCACAGATACGCAGTATTTT. It encodes CASSDLTVSTDTQYF.

The CDR3 DNA follows: TGTGCCAGCAGCTGGGGGGGCGGGACCCAGTACTTC. Protein sequence: CASSWGGGTQYF. This chain links TRBV7-9 with TRBJ2-5; weak D call: TRBD2 (7 bases). Germline V gene lookup returns CDR1 SEHNR and CDR2 FQNEAQ (reference sequence). CDR3 size: 12 residues. V shed 4 bases and J shed 7 bases, with 10 bases lying between them.

The V and J genes are TRBV5-5 and TRBJ2-2; tentatively, D is TRBD1 (6 bases). The CDR3 has 15 residues. V was clipped by 5 bases and J by 3 bases, with 14 bases between them. CDR1 SGHKS and CDR2 YYEKEE come from the germline V gene (reference sequence). Here the CDR3 DNA reads TGTGCCAGCAGGGACAGATTCGGGGACACCGGGGAGCTGTTTTTT. Residues: CASRDRFGDTGELFF.

CDR3 sequence: CASARPGGGRSYGYTF. CDR3 DNA sequence: TGTGCCAGCGCACGTCCTGGGGGGGGGCGCAGCTATGGCTACACCTTC. V is TRBV18 and J is TRBJ1-2; TRBD1 might be the D (6 bases). This CDR3 has 16 amino acids. V was cut by 8 bases and J by 4 bases, with 23 bases left in between. Per germline, CDR1 KGHSH and CDR2 LQKENI.